These 21 T cell receptor beta chains came from one sample sequenced in a study of T cell responses to AZD1222 COVID-19 vaccine. The repertoire was sequenced with immunoSEQ multiplex PCR; TCRdb's copy has only in-frame clones and lacks some. The data show 150,000 to 200,000 clones, 80% to 90% seen once. The material was peripheral blood, obtained on day 0 of AZD1222 vaccination. The origin of the receptors is an adult in good health.

The chain employs TRBV5-1 and TRBJ1-5; TRBD1 is a possible D gene (5 bases). Trimming left V 2 bases short and J 3 bases short, with 12 bases between. The germline V gene encodes CDR1 SGHRS and CDR2 YFSETQ. The CDR3 is 15 residues long. CDR3 DNA: TGCGCCAGCAGCTTCTCGGGACGGACCAATCAGCCCCAGCATTTT. Protein product: CASSFSGRTNQPQHF.

This clone was counted a single time. At one end, the junction sequence differs from germline, possibly due to a read error. This sequence joins TRBV7-7 and TRBJ1-3, with 10 positions matching TRBD1. The V gene's germline CDR1 is SSHAT and CDR2 FNYEAQ (reference sequence). CDR3 length equals 15 residues. The CDR3 DNA reads as TGTGCTAGCAGCTTGGACAGGGGGAATGGAAACACCATATATTTT. This codes for CASSLDRGNGNTIYF.

V gene TRBV7-2 combines with J gene TRBJ2-7; TRBD1 matches 8 bases. After removal of 2 bases from V and 6 bases from J, the junction contained 3 bases not matched to a gene. The CDR3 runs to 13 residues. Germline V lookup: CDR1 SGHTA, CDR2 FQGNSA. CDR3 sequence (DNA): TGTGCCAGCAGCTTATGGACAGGGAGCGAGCAGTACTTC. This sequence encodes CASSLWTGSEQYF.

The chain recombines TRBV6-5 with TRBJ1-6; D remains ambiguous. Germline V gene sequence: CDR1 MNHEY, CDR2 SVGAGI. The V gene lost 7 bases and the J gene lost 5 bases, with 12 bases spanning the gap. This CDR3 is built from 14 residues. In DNA form, the CDR3 reads TGTGCCAGCACCTCCGACATAGATAATTCACCCCTCCACTTT. Protein: CASTSDIDNSPLHF.

The chain has TRBV10-3 and TRBJ2-1, with 7 bases lining up with TRBD2. With 1 base clipped from V and 5 bases from J, the junction kept 5 bases outside the gene matches. Germline assignment: CDR1 ENHRY and CDR2 SYGVKD. The length of the CDR3 is 15 residues. This CDR3 is CAISEFGTTNNEQFF. The CDR3 DNA reads TGTGCCATCAGTGAGTTCGGGACTACTAACAATGAGCAGTTCTTC.

This chain joins TRBV9 and TRBJ2-1, with TRBD2 as a possible D gene (5 bases). The germline V gene has CDR1 SGDLS and CDR2 YYNGEE. The CDR3 is 13 amino acids. With 7 bases removed from V and 8 bases from J, the gap between germline ends came to 16 bases. This CDR3 is CASGSLGFDEQFF. CDR3 nucleotides: TGTGCCAGCGGGAGTTTGGGGTTCGATGAGCAGTTCTTC.

This chain connects TRBV19 to TRBJ1-1, with D perhaps TRBD1 (5 bases). Trimming removed 5 bases at V and 3 bases at J, with 13 bases between. The germline V gene encodes CDR1 LNHDA and CDR2 SQIVND (reference sequence). The CDR3 is 14 residues long. CDR3 residues: CASSYRDSDTEAFF. DNA for the CDR3: TGTGCCAGTAGTTACCGGGACTCGGACACTGAAGCTTTCTTT. The variable domain in full, with the rest retrieved from reference TRBV19 and TRBJ1-1, is DGGITQSPKYLFRKEGQNVTLSCEQNLNHDAMYWYRQDPGQGLRLIYYSQIVNDFQKGDIAEGYSVSREKKESFPLTVTSAQKNPTAFYLCASSYRDSDTEAFFGQGTRLTVV.

This chain connects TRBV19 to TRBJ1-1; D ambiguous. With 4 bases removed from V and 0 bases from J, the gap between germline ends came to 18 bases. The germline V gene has CDR1 LNHDA and CDR2 SQIVND (reference sequence). The CDR3 sequence is 17 residues long. This chain's CDR3 is CASSNLVGNNMNTEAFF. The CDR3 nucleotides are TGTGCCAGTAGTAATCTCGTAGGGAACAACATGAACACTGAAGCTTTCTTT.

This rearrangement joins TRBV6-5 to TRBJ2-1; D possibly corresponds to TRBD1 (6 bases). Trimming pared 4 bases from V and 4 bases from J, leaving 8 bases between. The length of the CDR3 is 13 residues. Germline values: CDR1 MNHEY, CDR2 SVGAGI. CDR3 sequence reads: CASSSQGYNEQFF. The CDR3 DNA is TGTGCCAGCAGTTCACAGGGTTACAATGAGCAGTTCTTC.

This rearrangement joins TRBV2 to TRBJ2-5; D gene uncertain. Germline V lookup: CDR1 SNHLY, CDR2 FYNNEI. The ends were cut back, 0 bases at V and 1 base at J, with 6 bases in the middle. This CDR3 is 14 amino acids long. In nucleotides, the CDR3 is TGTGCCAGCAGTGAAGCCGGGTCCCAAGAGACCCAGTACTTC. Translated: CASSEAGSQETQYF.

V usage is TRBV11-3 and J usage is TRBJ2-1; 8 nucleotides match TRBD2. Germline-derived CDR1 and CDR2 are SGHNT and YENEEA. There are 15 residues in the CDR3. Unmatched junction bases numbered 3, after V lost 1 base and J lost 4 bases. The chain's CDR3 is CASSLAGGPYNEQFF. In nucleotides, the CDR3 is TGTGCCAGCAGCTTAGCGGGGGGGCCATACAATGAGCAGTTCTTC.

This sequence joins TRBV19 and TRBJ1-5, with 7 bases fitting TRBD1. The CDR3 is 15 amino acids. The J segment lost 7 bases and the V segment lost 1 base, leaving 7 bases of the junction unmatched. Germline CDR1 reads LNHDA; CDR2 reads SQIVND (reference sequence). CDR3: CASSIGGTVEQPQHF. Here the CDR3 DNA reads TGTGCCAGTAGTATAGGAGGGACAGTTGAACAGCCCCAGCATTTT.

CDR3 sequence: CASSSRDRARPQYF. CDR3 DNA sequence: TGTGCCAGCAGTTCCAGGGACAGGGCCCGACCCCAGTACTTC. The V gene is TRBV28, the J gene TRBJ2-5; 9 bases align to TRBD1. This CDR3 comprises 14 residues. Unmatched junction bases numbered 9, after V lost 4 bases and J lost 9 bases. CDR1 and CDR2 from the germline V gene are MDHEN and SYDVKM.

This clone occurred a few times. This rearrangement joins TRBV27 to TRBJ2-7; either TRBD1 or TRBD2 may supply D (5 bases each). The CDR3 is made up of 16 amino acids. Germline V gene sequence: CDR1 MNHEY, CDR2 SMNVEV (reference sequence). With 4 bases removed from V and 1 base from J, the gap between germline ends came to 17 bases. CDR3 in DNA: TGTGCCAGCAGTTCTACGACAGCAACGGGGTCCTACGAGCAGTACTTC. As protein: CASSSTTATGSYEQYF.

The chain employs TRBV27 and TRBJ2-7, with 7 nucleotides matching TRBD1. The junction had 8 bases not matched to a gene; V was cut back by 0 bases and J by 3 bases. This CDR3 contains 16 residues. Germline CDR1 MNHEY, CDR2 SMNVEV (reference sequence). The CDR3 nucleotides read TGTGCCAGCAGTTTATCCCTAGGAGACAGGGACTACGAGCAGTACTTC. It yields the protein CASSLSLGDRDYEQYF.

The V gene is TRBV6-2 or TRBV6-3, the J gene TRBJ1-1; D gene uncertain. Trimming took off 0 bases at V and 0 bases at J, with 8 bases between the two ends. The CDR3 covers 15 residues. In germline, CDR1 is MNHEY, CDR2 SVGEGT. CDR3 bases: TGTGCCAGCAGTTACTCCGGGCTCATGAACACTGAAGCTTTCTTT. Its translation: CASSYSGLMNTEAFF.

V usage is TRBV19 and J usage is TRBJ1-2; D may be TRBD1 (5 bases). Germline assignment: CDR1 LNHDA and CDR2 SQIVND (reference sequence). The CDR3 runs to 15 residues. V was trimmed by 7 bases and J by 8 bases, leaving 23 bases between them. The CDR3 DNA follows: TGTGCCAGTATGAGGAGGGTACGAGGGGCTATCGGCTACACCTTC. Translating gives CASMRRVRGAIGYTF.

The chain links TRBV19 to TRBJ2-1; maybe TRBD2 (7 bases). The V end lost 10 bases, the J end lost 3 bases, and 19 bases lay between the germline ends. Germline V gene lookup returns CDR1 LNHDA and CDR2 SQIVND (reference sequence). The CDR3 is 15 residues long. CDR3 sequence: CATNMGGAYYNEQFF. In nucleotides, the CDR3 is TGTGCCACCAACATGGGGGGGGCTTACTACAATGAGCAGTTCTTC.

The CDR3 protein is CASSLGAKNTEAFF. The CDR3 bases are TGTGCCAGCAGCTTAGGGGCAAAGAACACTGAAGCTTTCTTT. This chain joins TRBV7-8 and TRBJ1-1; D is unresolved. Looked up from germline, CDR1 is SGHVS and CDR2 is FQNEAQ. Trimming took off 1 base at V and 1 base at J, with 7 bases between the two ends. CDR3 length equals 14 residues.

The rearrangement uses TRBV12-2 and TRBJ2-7; the table's D call, TRBD1, has no DNA check behind it. TRBV12-2 is a listed pseudogene. The CDR3 is 14 amino acids. Written as DNA, the CDR3 is TGTGCAAGTCGCTTAGGAAGACAGAGAGCAGAGCAGTACGTC. This gives the protein CASRLGRQRAEQYV.

The chain links TRBV24-1 to TRBJ2-5; D is undetermined. Germline CDR1 is KGHDR and CDR2 is SFDVKD. The germline V and J ends were trimmed by 0 bases and 3 bases, with 7 bases remaining between them. The CDR3 contains 14 residues. The DNA for the CDR3 is TGTGCCACCAGTGATTTGGGGCAAAAAGAGACCCAGTACTTC. Protein sequence: CATSDLGQKETQYF.